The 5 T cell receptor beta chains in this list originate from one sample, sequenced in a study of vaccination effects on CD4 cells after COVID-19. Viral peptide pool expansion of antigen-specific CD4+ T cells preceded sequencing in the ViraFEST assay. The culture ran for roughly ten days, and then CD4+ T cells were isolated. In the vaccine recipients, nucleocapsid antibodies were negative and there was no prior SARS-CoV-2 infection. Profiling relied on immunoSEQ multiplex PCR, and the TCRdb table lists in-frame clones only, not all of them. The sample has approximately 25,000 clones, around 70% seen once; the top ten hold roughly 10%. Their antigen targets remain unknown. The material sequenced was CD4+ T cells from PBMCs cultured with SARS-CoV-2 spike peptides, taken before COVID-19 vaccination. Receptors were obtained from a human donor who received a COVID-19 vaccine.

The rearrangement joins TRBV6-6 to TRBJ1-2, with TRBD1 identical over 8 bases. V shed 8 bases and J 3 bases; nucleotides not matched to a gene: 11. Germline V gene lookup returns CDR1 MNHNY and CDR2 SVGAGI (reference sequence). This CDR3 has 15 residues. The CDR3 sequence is CASASHQGADYGYTF. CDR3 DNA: TGTGCCAGCGCCTCCCACCAGGGGGCAGACTATGGCTACACCTTC.

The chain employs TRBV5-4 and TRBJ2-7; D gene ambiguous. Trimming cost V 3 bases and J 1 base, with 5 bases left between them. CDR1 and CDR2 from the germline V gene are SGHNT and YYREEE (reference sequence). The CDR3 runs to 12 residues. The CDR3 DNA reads TGTGCCAGCAGCTATTCATCCTACGAGCAGTACTTC. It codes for CASSYSSYEQYF. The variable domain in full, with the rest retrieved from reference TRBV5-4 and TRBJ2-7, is ETGVTQSPTHLIKTRGQQVTLRCSSQSGHNTVSWYQQALGQGPQFIFQYYREEENGRGNFPPRFSGLQFPNYSSELNVNALELDDSALYLCASSYSSYEQYFGPGTRLTVT.

The CDR3 loop reads CASSPDRESGYTF. The CDR3 DNA reads as TGTGCCAGCAGCCCCGACAGGGAGTCTGGCTACACCTTC. The chain couples TRBV11-1 to TRBJ1-2; 7 positions match TRBD1. Germline V gene sequence: CDR1 SGHAT, CDR2 FQDESV (reference sequence). V dropped 5 bases and J dropped 7; count of bases not matched to a gene: 7. The CDR3 runs 13 residues.

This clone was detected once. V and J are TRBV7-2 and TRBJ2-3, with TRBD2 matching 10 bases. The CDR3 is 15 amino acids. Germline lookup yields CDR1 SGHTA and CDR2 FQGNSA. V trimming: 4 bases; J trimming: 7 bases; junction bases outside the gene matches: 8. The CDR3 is CASSSQLAGGYTQYF. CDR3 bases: TGTGCCAGCAGCTCCCAGTTAGCGGGAGGCTATACGCAGTATTTT.

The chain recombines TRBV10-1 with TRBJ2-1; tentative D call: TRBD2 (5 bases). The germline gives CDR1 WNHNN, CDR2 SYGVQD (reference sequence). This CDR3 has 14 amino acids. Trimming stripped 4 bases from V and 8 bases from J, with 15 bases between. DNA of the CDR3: TGCGCCAGCAGTGGATGGACTCGCAGCCATGAGCAGTTCTTC. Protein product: CASSGWTRSHEQFF.